What follows are 30 T cell receptor beta chains derived from one specimen sequenced in a study of CD8+ T cells in alopecia areata. Treatment here: oral pan-JAK inhibitor, 5-10 mg twice daily. Following RNA extraction, reverse transcription yielded cDNA that acted as the sequencing template. Method: immunoSEQ multiplex PCR; TCRdb's copy keeps in-frame clones and lacks some. The sample holds over 250,000 clones, 60% seen once. The source material was CD4+ T cells sorted from blood, sampled at roughly week 52, from a patient treated with tofacitinib. The receptors were gathered from a human donor with alopecia areata.

The rearrangement joins TRBV9 to TRBJ2-1; 11 bases agree with TRBD2. The CDR3 is made up of 16 amino acids. Germline-derived CDR1 and CDR2 are SGDLS and YYNGEE. The V segment lost 4 bases and the J segment 2 bases; nucleotides outside the gene matches: 5. The CDR3 bases are TGTGCCAGCAGCCCCCGACTAGCGGGGCCCTACAATGAGCAGTTCTTC. Translation: CASSPRLAGPYNEQFF.

This clone was seen a few times. CDR3 nucleotide sequence: TGTGCCAGCAGCGAGGGGGACACATTACACTCCTACGAGCAGTACTTC. It is translated as CASSEGDTLHSYEQYF. This chain joins TRBV9 and TRBJ2-7; a possible D gene is TRBD1 (6 bases). The CDR3 spans 16 residues. CDR1 is SGDLS and CDR2 is YYNGEE in the germline V gene. With 3 bases removed from V and 0 bases from J, the gap between germline ends came to 16 bases.

The DNA for the CDR3 is TGCGCCAGCAGTTACGACAGGTCAGGCACCGGGGAGCTGTTTTTT. This encodes CASSYDRSGTGELFF. The J gene is TRBJ2-2, the V gene TRBV5-1; possible D gene TRBD1, 6 bases. Germline CDR1 reads SGHRS; CDR2 reads YFSETQ. The CDR3 is 15 residues long. The V gene lost 5 bases and the J gene lost 4 bases, with 15 bases spanning the gap.

This clone is a singleton in its sample. This rearrangement joins TRBV4-3 to TRBJ2-3; possibly TRBD2 for D (7 bases). V lost 1 base and J lost 7, with 24 bases in between. Germline V gene sequence: CDR1 LGHNA, CDR2 YSLEER. This CDR3 spans 18 amino acids. In nucleotides, the CDR3 is TGCGCCAGCAGCCAAGGGGCCGGGGGGCCAGGAGCTACCAATACGCAGTATTTT. It yields the protein CASSQGAGGPGATNTQYF.

In this sample, this clone turned up a few times. The V gene is TRBV7-9, the J gene TRBJ1-5, with no clear D. The germline V gene has CDR1 SEHNR and CDR2 FQNEAQ (reference sequence). The CDR3 is 13 residues long. Trimming cost V 1 base and J 5 bases, with 6 bases left between them. The CDR3, as DNA: TGTGCCAGCAGCTTAGGGTTTGATCAGCCCCAGCATTTT. This encodes CASSLGFDQPQHF.

V usage is TRBV19 and J usage is TRBJ1-1; D uncertain. CDR1 and CDR2 (germline): LNHDA, SQIVND (reference sequence). With 1 base removed from V and 1 base from J, the gap between germline ends came to 7 bases. The length of the CDR3 is 14 residues. The CDR3 reads CASSIGGANTEAFF. As DNA, the CDR3 is TGTGCCAGTAGTATAGGCGGAGCGAACACTGAAGCTTTCTTT.

This clone was seen a few times. This rearrangement joins TRBV29-1 to TRBJ2-1; D perhaps matches TRBD1 (6 bases). The germline V gene has CDR1 SQVTM and CDR2 ANQGSEA. Trimming shortened V by 4 bases and J by 7 bases, and 17 bases separated the two germline ends. CDR3 length: 14 amino acids. This chain's CDR3 is CSVVTQGVRNEQFF. CDR3 coding DNA: TGCAGCGTTGTTACACAGGGAGTAAGGAATGAGCAGTTCTTC.

The chain is built from TRBV10-3 and TRBJ2-1; no reliable D call. V dropped 2 bases and J dropped 7 bases, with 3 bases sitting between them. This CDR3 is built from 11 residues. Germline V CDR1 and CDR2: ENHRY, SYGVKD. This CDR3 reads CAISEGNEQFF. CDR3 DNA: TGTGCCATCAGTGAGGGAAATGAGCAGTTCTTC.

V gene TRBV7-9 combines with J gene TRBJ2-5; 7 positions match TRBD2. Germline trimming cut 5 bases from V and 3 bases from J; bases unmatched to any gene: 6. The CDR3 spans 14 residues. CDR1 and CDR2 (germline): SEHNR, FQNEAQ (reference sequence). CDR3 in DNA: TGTGCCAGCAGCCCCATCCGGGGGGAAGAGACCCAGTACTTC. Amino acids: CASSPIRGEETQYF.

The chain is built from TRBV7-2 and TRBJ2-2; D uncertain. The germline gives CDR1 SGHTA, CDR2 FQGNSA. CDR3 length equals 15 residues. Trimming shortened V by 3 bases and J by 5 bases, and 13 bases separated the two germline ends. CDR3 in amino acids: CASSLVASETGELFF. The DNA for the CDR3 is TGTGCCAGCAGCTTGGTGGCCTCGGAGACCGGGGAGCTGTTTTTT.

This clone has only a few counts. V usage is TRBV4-1 and J usage is TRBJ2-7; 7 bases are a match to TRBD1. CDR3 length: 16 residues. The germline gives CDR1 MGHRA, CDR2 YSYEKL. Trimming took 2 bases from V and 1 from J; bases not matched to a gene: 8. CDR3 nucleotides: TGCGCCAGCAGCCAAATACGACCAGGGGGTTCCTACGAGCAGTACTTC. This codes for CASSQIRPGGSYEQYF.

This chain links TRBV9 with TRBJ2-7, with TRBD2 identical over 10 bases. V shed 0 bases, J shed 2 bases, and the junction held 5 bases outside the gene matches. The CDR3 loop spans 16 amino acids. The germline CDR1 and CDR2 sequences are SGDLS and YYNGEE. The CDR3, as DNA: TGTGCCAGCAGCGTAGCGGCTAGCGGGGGACCCTACGAGCAGTACTTC. Protein sequence: CASSVAASGGPYEQYF. Full variable domain (remainder filled in from reference TRBV9 and TRBJ2-7): DSGVTQTPKHLITATGQRVTLRCSPRSGDLSVYWYQQSLDQGLQFLIQYYNGEERAKGNILERFSAQQFPDLHSELNLSSLELGDSALYFCASSVAASGGPYEQYFGPGTRLTVT.

This clone was seen just once. This rearrangement joins TRBV30 to TRBJ2-7; either TRBD1 or TRBD2 may supply D (5 bases each). The V gene's germline CDR1 is GTSNPN and CDR2 SVGIG (reference sequence). The CDR3 has 15 residues. V was clipped by 3 bases and J by 1 base, with 16 bases between them. CDR3 sequence: CAWRDGPGRSYEQYF. The DNA for the CDR3 is TGTGCCTGGAGAGATGGTCCGGGACGATCCTACGAGCAGTACTTC.

The rearrangement uses TRBV7-9 and TRBJ1-6, with no clear D. V was cut by 1 base and J by 5 bases, with 6 bases left in between. CDR3 length equals 14 residues. CDR1 is SEHNR, CDR2 FQNEAQ, per germline (reference sequence). The DNA for the CDR3 is TGTGCCAGCAGCTTAGGATCAAATAATTCACCCCTCCACTTT. Its translation: CASSLGSNNSPLHF.

The chain links TRBV30 to TRBJ2-5, with a weak D call TRBD2 (6 bases). V was shortened by 4 bases and J by 5 bases, with 14 bases between the two germline ends. The CDR3 has 13 residues. Looked up from germline, CDR1 is GTSNPN and CDR2 is SVGIG (reference sequence). Here the CDR3 reads CAWISGSGETQYF. CDR3 DNA sequence: TGTGCCTGGATTTCCGGGAGCGGTGAGACCCAGTACTTC.

This clone has more than one count but fewer than ten. The chain combines TRBV7-2 with TRBJ2-7, with D perhaps matching TRBD2 (7 bases). The CDR3 length is 14 residues. The germline V gene encodes CDR1 SGHTA and CDR2 FQGNSA. Trimming cost V 4 bases and J 4 bases, with 14 bases left between them. The CDR3 DNA is TGTGCCAGCAGCTCACAGGGAGGGGGGTACGAGCAGTACTTC. The encoded protein is CASSSQGGGYEQYF.

The chain uses TRBV7-2 and TRBJ1-2, with 8 bases identical to TRBD1. CDR3 length: 15 amino acids. J was trimmed by 8 bases and V by 5 bases; bases with no gene match: 13. Germline CDR1 is SGHTA and CDR2 is FQGNSA. This chain's CDR3 is CASSPRSDRGRGYTF. The CDR3 nucleotides are TGTGCCAGCAGCCCAAGAAGTGACAGGGGAAGAGGCTACACCTTC.

V gene TRBV5-1 combines with J gene TRBJ2-1; TRBD2 matches at 7 bases. The CDR3 contains 15 residues. V lost 6 bases, J lost 4 bases, and 10 bases stayed unmatched. Germline assignment: CDR1 SGHRS and CDR2 YFSETQ. The CDR3 bases are TGCGCCAGCACTAGGGGCGGGGAGGGGTACAATGAGCAGTTCTTC. Its protein product is CASTRGGEGYNEQFF.

V gene TRBV2 combines with J gene TRBJ1-5; 7 nucleotides agree with TRBD1. After removal of 7 bases from V and 0 bases from J, the junction contained 12 bases not matched to a gene. The CDR3 is 17 amino acids. Germline lookup yields CDR1 SNHLY and CDR2 FYNNEI. The CDR3, as DNA: TGTGCCAGCACCAAAAACAGGGGCAACCGTAGCAATCAGCCCCAGCATTTT. This translates into CASTKNRGNRSNQPQHF.

This clone showed up just a few times. The chain uses TRBV30 and TRBJ2-2, with 7 bases identical to TRBD1. The CDR3 is made up of 13 amino acids. J was trimmed by 7 bases and V by 8 bases; bases with no gene match: 10. In germline, CDR1 is GTSNPN, CDR2 SVGIG (reference sequence). CDR3 in DNA: TGTGCCCAAGGACAGGCTATCGGCGGGGAGCTGTTTTTT. This translates into CAQGQAIGGELFF. Based on the CDR3 plus reference TRBV30 and TRBJ2-2, the full variable domain is SQTIHQWPATLVQPVGSPLSLECTVEGTSNPNLYWYRQAAGRGLQLLFYSVGIGQISSEVPQNLSASRPQDRQFILSSKKLLLSDSGFYLCAQGQAIGGELFFGEGSRLTVL.

The rearrangement links TRBV18 to TRBJ2-7, with 10 nucleotides matching TRBD1. Germline V gene data show CDR1 as KGHSH and CDR2 as LQKENI. Trimming cost V 6 bases and J 2 bases; bases outside gene matches: 4. CDR3 length: 14 residues. The CDR3: CASSPGTGAYEQYF. The CDR3 DNA reads as TGTGCCAGCTCGCCCGGGACAGGGGCCTACGAGCAGTACTTC.

V and J are TRBV29-1 and TRBJ2-5; tentative D call: TRBD1 (6 bases). V lost 5 bases and J lost 4, with 14 bases in between. In germline, CDR1 is SQVTM, CDR2 ANQGSEA. The CDR3 runs 13 residues. CDR3 loop: CSVRGRGRETQYF. Here the CDR3 DNA reads TGCAGCGTTCGCGGCAGGGGACGAGAGACCCAGTACTTC.

This clone occurred a few times. This chain connects TRBV6-5 to TRBJ1-2, with D perhaps TRBD1 (5 bases). Germline V gene data show CDR1 as MNHEY and CDR2 as SVGAGI. The CDR3 has 14 residues. With 2 bases removed from V and 8 bases from J, the gap between germline ends came to 15 bases. The CDR3 region is CASSYRDQGRGYTF. CDR3 DNA sequence: TGTGCCAGCAGTTACCGGGACCAAGGACGCGGCTACACCTTC.

The rearrangement uses TRBV11-3 and TRBJ2-2; D remains ambiguous. Germline lookup yields CDR1 SGHNT and CDR2 YENEEA. The CDR3 runs to 13 residues. V lost 5 bases and J 6 bases, leaving 10 bases between the germline ends. The DNA for the CDR3 is TGTGCCAGCAGCCCGGCGGTGTCCGGGGAGCTGTTTTTT. It codes for CASSPAVSGELFF.

The gene calls are TRBV5-1 and TRBJ2-5; 7 bases align to TRBD1. Germline assignment: CDR1 SGHRS and CDR2 YFSETQ. The CDR3 covers 15 residues. Trimming took 0 bases from V and 5 from J; bases not matched to a gene: 7. As DNA, the CDR3 is TGCGCCAGCAGCTTGGCCGGGACAGCCGAGGAGACCCAGTACTTC. Its protein product is CASSLAGTAEETQYF.

A remark on this clone: Other DNA variants within this sample encode the same CDR3. This CDR3 reads CASSPGTYTEAFF. CDR3 DNA sequence: TGTGCCAGCAGCCCCGGGACGTACACTGAAGCTTTCTTT. The chain combines TRBV6-5 with TRBJ1-1, with a tentative D call TRBD1 (5 bases). Trimming took 6 bases from V and 3 from J, leaving 11 bases between them. Germline CDR1 reads MNHEY; CDR2 reads SVGAGI. This CDR3 spans 13 amino acids.

This clone was seen a handful of times. The chain links TRBV7-2 to TRBJ2-3, with D possibly matching TRBD2 (5 bases). V was clipped by 1 base and J by 4 bases, with 9 bases between them. The CDR3 is made up of 14 amino acids. The germline gives CDR1 SGHTA, CDR2 FQGNSA. The CDR3 sequence is CASSLELGADTQYF. Here the CDR3 DNA reads TGTGCCAGCAGCTTAGAACTCGGGGCAGATACGCAGTATTTT. Combining the CDR3 with reference TRBV7-2 and TRBJ2-3 gives the whole variable domain GAGVSQSPSNKVTEKGKDVELRCDPISGHTALYWYRQSLGQGLEFLIYFQGNSAPDKSGLPSDRFSAERTGGSVSTLTIQRTQQEDSAVYLCASSLELGADTQYFGPGTRLTVL.

The V call is TRBV19, the J call TRBJ1-1, with TRBD1 as a possible D gene (5 bases). The V gene's germline CDR1 is LNHDA and CDR2 SQIVND (reference sequence). The CDR3 is made up of 13 amino acids. Between the trimmed V and J ends, which lost 3 bases and 7 bases, there was a span of 12 bases. Written as DNA, the CDR3 is TGTGCCAGTAGTATTTCGTCAGGGAATGAAGCTTTCTTT. Translated, it gives CASSISSGNEAFF. Looking up the rest from reference TRBV19 and TRBJ1-1 gives the full variable domain: DGGITQSPKYLFRKEGQNVTLSCEQNLNHDAMYWYRQDPGQGLRLIYYSQIVNDFQKGDIAEGYSVSREKKESFPLTVTSAQKNPTAFYLCASSISSGNEAFFGQGTRLTVV.

The chain carries TRBV5-1 and TRBJ2-7; 8 nucleotides match TRBD1. CDR1 and CDR2 from the germline V gene are SGHRS and YFSETQ. V was clipped by 1 base and J by 2 bases; unmatched bases: 5. The CDR3 is made up of 15 amino acids. The CDR3 bases are TGCGCCAGCAGCTTGTTGGGGACAGGACCCTACGAGCAGTACTTC. Encoded protein: CASSLLGTGPYEQYF.

The rearrangement joins TRBV5-4 to TRBJ2-3; the D gene is possibly TRBD1 (6 bases). Looked up from germline, CDR1 is SGHNT and CDR2 is YYREEE (reference sequence). V was pared by 1 base and J by 2 bases, with 8 bases between. The CDR3 extends over 14 amino acids. The CDR3 protein is CASSLWTVTDTQYF. The CDR3 bases are TGTGCCAGCAGCTTGTGGACAGTCACAGATACGCAGTATTTT.